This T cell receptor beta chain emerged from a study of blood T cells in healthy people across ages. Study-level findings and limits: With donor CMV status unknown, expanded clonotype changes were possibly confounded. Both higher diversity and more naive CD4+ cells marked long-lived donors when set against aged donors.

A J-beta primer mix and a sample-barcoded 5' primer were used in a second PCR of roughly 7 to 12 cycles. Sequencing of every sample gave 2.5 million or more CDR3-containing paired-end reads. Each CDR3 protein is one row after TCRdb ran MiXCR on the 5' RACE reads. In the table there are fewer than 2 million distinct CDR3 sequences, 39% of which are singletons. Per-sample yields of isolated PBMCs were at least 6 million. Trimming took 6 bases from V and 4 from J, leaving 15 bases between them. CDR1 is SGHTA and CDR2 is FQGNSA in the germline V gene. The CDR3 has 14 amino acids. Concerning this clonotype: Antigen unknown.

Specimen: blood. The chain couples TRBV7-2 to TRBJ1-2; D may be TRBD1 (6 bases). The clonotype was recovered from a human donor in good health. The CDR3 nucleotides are TGTACCAGCAGTCAACAGGGTCCGGGCTATGGCTACACCTTC. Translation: CTSSQQGPGYGYTF.